These T cell receptor beta chains were read from a single sample in a study of T cell responses to AZD1222 COVID-19 vaccine. Some clones are missing from TCRdb's copy, which holds only in-frame ones; the method was immunoSEQ multiplex PCR. The repertoire holds about 140,000 clones, with around 93% as singletons. This material consisted of peripheral blood, taken on day 0 of AZD1222 vaccination. All receptors come from an adult in good health. CDR3s include the opening cysteine and the closing phenylalanine or tryptophan. D genes are given only for firm matches. The size entry is marked missing in some rows and otherwise reads once, few, many or a size class.

TRBV3-1/TRBV3-2	NA	NA	TRBJ1-1	15	TGTGCCAGCAGCCCGGAGTGGGCTCTGAACACTGAAGCTTTCTTT	CASSPEWALNTEAFF
TRBV7-6	NA	TRBD1	TRBJ2-6	17	TGTGCCAGCAGCTTAGAACAGGGGGCCTCTGGGGCCAACGTCCTGACTTTC	CASSLEQGASGANVLTF
TRBV7-6	NA	TRBD1	TRBJ2-2	13	TGTGCCTGCCGACAGGGCCACACCGGGGAGCTGTTTTTT	CACRQGHTGELFF
TRBV19	NA	TRBD2	TRBJ2-1	15	TGTGCCAGTAGTATAGATAGCGGGGGGTACAATGAGCAGTTCTTC	CASSIDSGGYNEQFF
TRBV13	NA	TRBD2	TRBJ2-7	16	TGTGCCAGCAGCATAAGAAATAGCGGGGGCAGCTACGAGCAGTACTTC	CASSIRNSGGSYEQYF
TRBV5-1	NA	NA	TRBJ2-1	13	TGCGCCAGCAGCTTGGCCGGCGGTAATGAGCAGTTCTTC	CASSLAGGNEQFF
TRBV5-4	NA	TRBD1	TRBJ1-2	14	TGTGCCAGCAGCTCAATGACAGGGAACTATGGCTACACCTTC	CASSSMTGNYGYTF
TRBV27	NA	TRBD1	TRBJ2-7	15	TGTGCCAGCAGTCCAGCGACAGGGGGCCAATACGAGCAGTACTTC	CASSPATGGQYEQYF
TRBV7-8	NA	TRBD2	TRBJ2-7	17	TGTGCCAGCAGCTTAGCGGGGGGGACTAACCTCTTCTACGAGCAGTACTTC	CASSLAGGTNLFYEQYF
TRBV30	NA	NA	TRBJ1-3	16	TGTGCCTGGAGCCGTGTATATGGGGGCTCTGGAAACACCATATATTTT	CAWSRVYGGSGNTIYF
TRBV27	NA	NA	TRBJ1-1	13	TGTGCCAGCAGTTTGAGGCGAGGCACTGAAGCTTTCTTT	CASSLRRGTEAFF
TRBV6-5	NA	NA	TRBJ2-7	11	TGTGCCAGCAGTTACTTAAAGAAGCAGTACTTC	CASSYLKKQYF
TRBV3-1/TRBV3-2	few	NA	TRBJ1-1	15	TGTGCCAGCAGCCCCCAAGGGGAGGGCGGCACTGAAGCTTTCTTT	CASSPQGEGGTEAFF
TRBV11-2	NA	TRBD1	TRBJ2-3	17	TGTGCCAGCAGCTTAGCTCTGGCAGGGGGAGGCACAGATACGCAGTATTTT	CASSLALAGGGTDTQYF
TRBV19	NA	TRBD1	TRBJ1-1	16	TGTGCCAGTAGTATTGGGACAGGGTTCCGGAACACTGAAGCTTTCTTT	CASSIGTGFRNTEAFF
TRBV27	NA	NA	TRBJ1-2	14	TGTGCCAGCAGTTTAGCCGGAGCTAACTATGGCTACACCTTC	CASSLAGANYGYTF
TRBV7-2	NA	NA	TRBJ2-7	13	TGTGCCAGCAGCTTAGCGCGCTCCTACGAGCAGTACTTC	CASSLARSYEQYF
TRBV27	NA	TRBD1	TRBJ1-1	17	TGTGCCAGCCGACCGGGACAGGGACGTCGTTGGGACACTGAAGCTTTCTTT	CASRPGQGRRWDTEAFF
TRBV19	NA	NA	TRBJ1-2	14	TGTGCCAGTACCGATCCCCCGGGTCCCTATGGCTACACCTTC	CASTDPPGPYGYTF
TRBV3-1/TRBV3-2	NA	NA	TRBJ2-2	16	TGTGCCAGCAGCCGGGATGGGGTACGTAACACCGGGGAGCTGTTTTTT	CASSRDGVRNTGELFF
TRBV19	NA	TRBD1	TRBJ2-7	16	TGTGCCAGTAGTATAGATACAGGGGGCTCCTTCTACGAGCAGTACTTC	CASSIDTGGSFYEQYF
TRBV7-9	NA	NA	TRBJ1-2	17	TGTGCCAGCAGCTCCACTCTGGGAGATCTTTCTAACTATGGCTACACCTTC	CASSSTLGDLSNYGYTF
TRBV19	NA	NA	TRBJ1-5	16	TGTGCCAGTAGCCCGGACAGCGTCTGGAGCAATCAGCCCCAGCATTTT	CASSPDSVWSNQPQHF
TRBV10-3	NA	NA	TRBJ2-5	14	TGTGCCATCAGTGATCGAGACTCGCAAGAGACCCAGTACTTC	CAISDRDSQETQYF
TRBV5-4	NA	NA	TRBJ2-2	15	TGTGCCAGCAGCCTTGACAGCACGAACACCGGGGAGCTGTTTTTT	CASSLDSTNTGELFF
TRBV4-2	NA	NA	TRBJ1-5	14	TGTGCCAGCAGCCAACTGACAGCTAATCAGCCCCAGCATTTT	CASSQLTANQPQHF
TRBV5-4	NA	NA	TRBJ1-2	14	TGTGCCAGCAGCTTGGGGGGAGGATCTTATGGCTACACCTTC	CASSLGGGSYGYTF
TRBV27	NA	NA	TRBJ1-1	15	TGTGCCAGCAGTTTAGAGGGCGCAGGGGACACTGAAGCTTTCTTT	CASSLEGAGDTEAFF
TRBV19	NA	NA	TRBJ1-5	16	TGTGCCAGTAGTATAGGAGTCGCCGGGTTCAATCAGCCCCAGCATTTT	CASSIGVAGFNQPQHF
TRBV27	NA	NA	TRBJ1-5	15	TGTGCCAGCACTCCAGACAGTTATAGCAATCAGCCCCAGCATTTT	CASTPDSYSNQPQHF
TRBV28	once	NA	TRBJ1-2	13	TGTGCCAGCAGGGGGGGAACTAACTATGGCTACACCTTC	CASRGGTNYGYTF
TRBV27	once	NA	TRBJ1-2	12	TGTGCCAGCAGTTTTGGGCTAACTGGCTACACCTTC	CASSFGLTGYTF
TRBV6-6	NA	NA	TRBJ1-5	13	TGTGCCAGCGAAGATTTCAGCAATCAGCCCCAGCATTTT	CASEDFSNQPQHF
TRBV9	NA	NA	TRBJ2-1	15	TGTGCCAGCAGCATGACAGGCCTTCCCTACAATGAGCAGTTCTTC	CASSMTGLPYNEQFF
TRBV11-3	NA	NA	TRBJ1-1	13	TGTGCCAGCAGCTTAGGGGGGGACACTGAAGCTTTCTTT	CASSLGGDTEAFF
TRBV4-1	NA	NA	TRBJ1-5	15	TGCGCCAGCACCTTCATGGCAGGAGGGAGCCAGCCCCAGCATTTT	CASTFMAGGSQPQHF
TRBV19	NA	NA	TRBJ1-2	11	TGTGCCAGTAGTTACGGGTCAGGCTACACCTTC	CASSYGSGYTF
TRBV30	NA	NA	TRBJ1-2	12	TGTGCCTGGAGTGAAGGGGCCTATGGCTACACCTTC	CAWSEGAYGYTF
TRBV6-5	few	NA	TRBJ1-6	14	TGTGCCAGCAGTAACCCACAGGGTTATTCACCCCTCCACTTT	CASSNPQGYSPLHF
TRBV11-2	NA	NA	TRBJ2-3	17	TGTGCCAGCAGCTCCCTTGGGGCGGGGGTTAGGGGGGATACGCAGTATTTT	CASSSLGAGVRGDTQYF
TRBV7-6	NA	TRBD1	TRBJ2-6	19	TGTGCCAGCAGCCCCGGGACAGAAAGTATAGGATCTGGGGCCAACGTCCTGACTTTC	CASSPGTESIGSGANVLTF
TRBV27	once	NA	TRBJ1-2	13	TGTGCCAGCAGCCTCGCGGCTAACTATGGCTACACCTTC	CASSLAANYGYTF